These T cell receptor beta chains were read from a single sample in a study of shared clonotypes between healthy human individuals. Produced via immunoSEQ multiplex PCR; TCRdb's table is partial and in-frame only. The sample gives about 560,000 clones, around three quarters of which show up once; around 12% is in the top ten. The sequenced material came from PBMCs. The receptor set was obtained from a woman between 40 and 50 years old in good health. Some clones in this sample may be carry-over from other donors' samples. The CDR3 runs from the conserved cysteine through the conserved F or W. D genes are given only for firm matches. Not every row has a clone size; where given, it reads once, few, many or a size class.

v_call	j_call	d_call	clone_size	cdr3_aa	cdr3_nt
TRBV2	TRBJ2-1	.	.	CATKNYNEQFF	TGTGCCACCAAAAACTACAATGAGCAGTTCTTC
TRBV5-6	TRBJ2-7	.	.	CASSPLRSKCEQYF	TGTGCCAGCAGCCCGCTAAGGAGTAAGTGCGAGCAGTACTTC
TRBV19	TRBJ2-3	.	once	CASSIGGRDSDTQYF	TGTGCCAGTAGTATAGGGGGCAGGGATTCAGATACGCAGTATTTT
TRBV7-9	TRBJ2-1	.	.	CASSERRDRLEYNEQFF	TGTGCCAGCAGCGAACGAAGGGACAGACTAGAATACAATGAGCAGTTCTTC
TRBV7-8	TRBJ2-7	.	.	CASSSRPRHYEQYF	TGTGCCAGCAGCTCTAGACCGAGACACTACGAGCAGTACTTC
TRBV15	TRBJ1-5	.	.	CATSRDLTTGSVNQPQHF	TGTGCCACCAGCAGAGATTTAACTACAGGGAGTGTGAATCAGCCCCAGCATTTT
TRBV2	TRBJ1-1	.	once	CASSTGSNTEAFF	TGTGCCAGCAGTACAGGGAGTAACACTGAAGCTTTCTTT
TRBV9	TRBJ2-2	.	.	CASSVAWSPLAGELFF	TGTGCCAGCAGCGTAGCTTGGTCCCCTCTCGCTGGGGAGCTGTTTTTT
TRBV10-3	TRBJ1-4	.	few	CAISDRRERGEKLFF	TGTGCCATCAGCGATAGAAGGGAGAGGGGTGAAAAACTGTTTTTT
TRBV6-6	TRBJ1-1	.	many	CASSFEGGRNTEAFF	TGTGCCAGCAGTTTCGAGGGGGGCAGGAACACTGAAGCTTTCTTT
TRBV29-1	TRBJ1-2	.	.	CSVEGRGVYGYTF	TGCAGCGTTGAAGGCAGGGGCGTCTATGGCTACACCTTC
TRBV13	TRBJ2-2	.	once	CASSLAGYGGELFF	TGTGCCAGCAGCTTAGCCGGGTATGGCGGGGAGCTGTTTTTT
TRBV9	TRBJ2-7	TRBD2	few	CASSVELGGSSYEQYF	TGTGCCAGCAGCGTAGAACTGGGCGGGAGCTCCTACGAGCAGTACTTC
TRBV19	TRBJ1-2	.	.	CASTPWGSEGYTF	TGTGCCAGTACCCCCTGGGGGTCTGAAGGCTACACCTTC
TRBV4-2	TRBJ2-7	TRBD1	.	CASSQDYGQDSYEQYF	TGTGCCAGCAGCCAAGATTATGGACAGGACTCCTACGAGCAGTACTTC
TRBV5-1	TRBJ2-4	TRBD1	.	CASSKGQAENIQYF	TGCGCCAGCAGCAAGGGACAGGCTGAGAACATTCAGTACTTC
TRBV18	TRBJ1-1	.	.	CASSPQANTEAFF	TGTGCCAGCTCACCCCAGGCGAACACTGAAGCTTTCTTT
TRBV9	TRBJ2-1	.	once	CASSVTTASEQFF	TGTGCCAGCAGCGTAACCACTGCCTCTGAGCAGTTCTTC
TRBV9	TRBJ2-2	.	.	CASSVGGTPHTGELFF	TGTGCCAGCAGCGTAGGTGGGACCCCACACACCGGGGAGCTGTTTTTT
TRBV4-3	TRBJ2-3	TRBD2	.	CASSRSALAGARATQYF	TGCGCCAGCAGCCGCTCCGCACTAGCGGGAGCAAGAGCTACGCAGTATTTT
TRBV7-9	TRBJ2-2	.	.	CASSVGPADTGELFF	TGTGCCAGCAGCGTGGGACCCGCTGACACCGGGGAGCTGTTTTTT
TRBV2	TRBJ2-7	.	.	CASTIGQEQYF	TGTGCCAGCACCATAGGACAGGAGCAGTACTTC
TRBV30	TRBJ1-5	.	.	CAWATSGGQPQHF	TGTGCCTGGGCTACATCGGGGGGTCAGCCCCAGCATTTT
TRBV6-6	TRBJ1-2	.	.	CASSYSTGANYGYTF	TGTGCCAGCAGTTACTCGACGGGGGCTAACTATGGCTACACCTTC
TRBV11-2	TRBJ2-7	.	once	CASSLEAARSYEQYF	TGTGCCAGCAGCTTAGAGGCAGCCCGGAGCTACGAGCAGTACTTC
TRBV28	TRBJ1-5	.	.	CASSLLWGVRVQPQHF	TGTGCCAGCAGTTTATTGTGGGGAGTAAGGGTTCAGCCCCAGCATTTT
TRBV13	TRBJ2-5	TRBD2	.	CASSLRAKLAGGGETQYF	TGTGCCAGCAGCTTACGGGCTAAACTAGCGGGAGGGGGAGAGACCCAGTACTTC
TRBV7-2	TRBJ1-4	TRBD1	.	CASSKDRAEKLFF	TGTGCCAGCAGCAAAGACAGGGCGGAAAAACTGTTTTTT
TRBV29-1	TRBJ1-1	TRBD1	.	CSAREQGAHTEAFF	TGCAGCGCGCGGGAACAGGGGGCGCACACTGAAGCTTTCTTT
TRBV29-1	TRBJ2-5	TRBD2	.	CSALPTSVQETQYF	TGCAGCGCCCTCCCTACTAGCGTCCAAGAGACCCAGTACTTC
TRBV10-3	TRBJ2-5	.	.	CAITRDHQETQYF	TGTGCCATCACCAGGGATCACCAAGAGACCCAGTACTTC
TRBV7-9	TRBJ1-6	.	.	CASSLQGGYSPLHF	TGTGCCAGCAGCTTACAGGGAGGTTATTCACCCCTCCACTTT
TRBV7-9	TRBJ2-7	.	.	CASSLLGPIYEQYF	TGTGCCAGCAGCTTACTAGGGCCTATATACGAGCAGTACTTC
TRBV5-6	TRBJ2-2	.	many	CASSPPGRVRELFF	TGTGCCAGCAGCCCCCCCGGGAGAGTGCGGGAGCTGTTTTTT
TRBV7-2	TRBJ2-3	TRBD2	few	CASSPRGDRTSGRRTQYF	TGTGCCAGCAGCCCGCGGGGCGATAGGACTAGCGGGAGGCGTACGCAGTATTTT
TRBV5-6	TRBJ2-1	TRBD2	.	CASSSSWTSGIVYNEQFF	TGTGCCAGCAGCTCATCCTGGACTAGCGGGATAGTCTACAATGAGCAGTTCTTC
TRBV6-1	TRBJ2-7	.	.	CASSDSTGGNEQYF	TGTGCCAGCAGTGATTCTACAGGAGGGAACGAGCAGTACTTC
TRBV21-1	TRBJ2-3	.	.	CASSFPSGSNTDTQYF	TGTGCCAGCAGCTTTCCTAGCGGGAGTAACACAGATACGCAGTATTTT
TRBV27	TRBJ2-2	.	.	CASSSWAGGELFF	TGTGCCAGCAGTTCGTGGGCGGGCGGGGAGCTGTTTTTT
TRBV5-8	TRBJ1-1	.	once	CASSRTGWVTEAFF	TGTGCCAGCAGCAGGACTGGGTGGGTCACTGAAGCTTTCTTT
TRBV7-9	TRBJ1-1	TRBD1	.	CASSFDRGNTEAFF	TGTGCCAGCAGCTTTGACAGGGGGAACACTGAAGCTTTCTTT
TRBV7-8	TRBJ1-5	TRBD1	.	CASSFNPTGTGSSQPQHF	TGTGCCAGCAGCTTCAACCCGACCGGGACAGGGTCCTCTCAGCCCCAGCATTTT
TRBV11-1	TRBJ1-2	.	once	CASSPGASDYGYTF	TGTGCCAGCAGCCCGGGGGCGTCGGACTATGGCTACACCTTC
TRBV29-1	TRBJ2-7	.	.	CSVGERTDYEQYF	TGCAGCGTTGGGGAGCGGACCGACTACGAGCAGTACTTC
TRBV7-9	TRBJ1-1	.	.	CASSSILHRNTEAFF	TGTGCCAGCAGCTCGATTTTGCATAGGAACACTGAAGCTTTCTTT